The 31 T cell receptor beta chains below were found in one sample sequenced in a study of blood T cell dynamics during melanoma immunotherapy. Time point noted: pre-treatment baseline. Assay used: immunoSEQ multiplex PCR; TCRdb lists only in-frame clones, some missing. The sample contains about 10,000 clones, around 86% of which appear only once. Sequencing used blood, obtained from a patient treated with checkpoint blockade. Source of these receptors: a human donor with melanoma.

The chain combines TRBV9 with TRBJ1-1, with 8 bases matching TRBD1. The germline V gene has CDR1 SGDLS and CDR2 YYNGEE. CDR3 length: 15 residues. Trimming removed 0 bases from V and 1 base from J; junction bases left unmatched: 2. CDR3 in DNA: TGTGCCAGCAGCGTAGGGCAGGGGGCGAACACTGAAGCTTTCTTT. Translation: CASSVGQGANTEAFF.

The gene calls are TRBV5-1 and TRBJ1-2, with no clear D. The CDR3 sequence is 14 residues long. Trimming shortened V by 1 base and J by 4 bases, and 11 bases separated the two germline ends. Germline CDR1 and CDR2: SGHRS and YFSETQ. For the CDR3, the DNA is TGCGCCAGCAGCTTGTCCGCCGCTAGCTATGGCTACACCTTC. This gives the protein CASSLSAASYGYTF.

The chain links TRBV5-5 to TRBJ1-1; D gene uncertain. The CDR3 has 13 amino acids. V lost 0 bases and J lost 5, with 8 bases in between. Germline values: CDR1 SGHKS, CDR2 YYEKEE (reference sequence). The CDR3 bases are TGTGCCAGCAGCTTGGCCGGGGTGACTGAAGCTTTCTTT. Its protein product is CASSLAGVTEAFF. Using reference TRBV5-5 and TRBJ1-1 for the parts outside the CDR3, the full variable domain is DAGVTQSPTHLIKTRGQQVTLRCSPISGHKSVSWYQQVLGQGPQFIFQYYEKEERGRGNFPDRFSARQFPNYSSELNVNALLLGDSALYLCASSLAGVTEAFFGQGTRLTVV.

The genes are TRBV7-9 and TRBJ2-3, with D uncertain. The V end lost 5 bases, the J end lost 1 base, and 7 bases lay between the germline ends. The CDR3 loop spans 13 amino acids. Germline V gives CDR1 SEHNR, CDR2 FQNEAQ (reference sequence). This chain's CDR3 is CASSGFGTDTQYF. The CDR3 DNA follows: TGTGCCAGCAGCGGTTTCGGCACAGATACGCAGTATTTT.

This chain joins TRBV30 and TRBJ2-2, with D possibly TRBD2 on 6 matching bases. V was clipped by 3 bases and J by 6 bases, with 14 bases between them. Germline V lookup: CDR1 GTSNPN, CDR2 SVGIG (reference sequence). The CDR3 runs 14 residues. In nucleotides, the CDR3 is TGTGCCTGGAGGGGCGGGATGGTCGCCGGGGAGCTGTTTTTT. It codes for CAWRGGMVAGELFF.

V is TRBV2 and J is TRBJ2-1; 9 bases fit TRBD1. Germline CDR1 is SNHLY and CDR2 is FYNNEI. Unmatched junction bases numbered 1, after V lost 3 bases and J lost 4 bases. The CDR3 length is 14 residues. CDR3 sequence: CASSETGGYNEQFF. In DNA, the CDR3 is TGTGCCAGCAGTGAGACAGGGGGTTACAATGAGCAGTTCTTC.

Concerning this clone: One junction end disagrees with the germline gene, perhaps due to a read error. The chain has TRBV28 and TRBJ2-1, with D maybe TRBD2 (6 bases). CDR1 is MDHEN and CDR2 is SYDVKM in the germline V gene. The CDR3 is 11 residues long. Here the CDR3 DNA reads TGTGCCAGCACCTCACCGGGGGTCTCGGTCTTC. Encoded protein: CASTSPGVSVF.

The gene calls are TRBV29-1 and TRBJ2-3; 7 bases are shared with TRBD2. The V gene end was trimmed by 4 bases and the J gene end by 0 bases; junction bases not matched to a gene: 1. There are 13 residues in the CDR3. CDR1 and CDR2 (germline): SQVTM, ANQGSEA. The DNA for the CDR3 is TGCAGCGTTGCTAGCGGTAGCACAGATACGCAGTATTTT. It yields the protein CSVASGSTDTQYF.

DNA of the CDR3: TGTGCCAGCAGCTGGTACCTCAGCGGGGGGGGCCAAGAGACCCAGTACTTC. Its translation is CASSWYLSGGGQETQYF. The chain employs TRBV7-2 and TRBJ2-5; 10 bases are a match to TRBD2. Trimming removed 4 bases from V and 1 base from J; junction bases left unmatched: 9. Germline loops: CDR1 SGHTA, CDR2 FQGNSA. This CDR3 has 17 residues. The full variable domain, in which reference TRBV7-2 and TRBJ2-5 provide the parts outside the CDR3, is GAGVSQSPSNKVTEKGKDVELRCDPISGHTALYWYRQSLGQGLEFLIYFQGNSAPDKSGLPSDRFSAERTGGSVSTLTIQRTQQEDSAVYLCASSWYLSGGGQETQYFGPGTRLLVL.

The CDR3 sequence is CASSPMGQGGAGANVLTF. The DNA of the CDR3 is TGTGCCAGCAGCCCGATGGGACAGGGTGGCGCTGGGGCCAACGTCCTGACTTTC. The V gene is TRBV5-5, the J gene TRBJ2-6, with 9 bases lining up with TRBD1. Germline CDR1 SGHKS, CDR2 YYEKEE (reference sequence). The CDR3 loop spans 18 amino acids. Germline trimming cut 4 bases from V and 2 bases from J; bases unmatched to any gene: 10.

The V and J genes are TRBV5-4 and TRBJ2-5; 10 bases line up with TRBD2. CDR3 size: 15 residues. The trim removed 0 bases at V and 5 bases at J, leaving 4 bases unmatched. CDR1 and CDR2 from the germline V gene are SGHNT and YYREEE (reference sequence). The CDR3 region has the DNA TGTGCCAGCAGCTTGGTAGCGGGAGGTTCGGAGACCCAGTACTTC. Amino acids: CASSLVAGGSETQYF.

V and J are TRBV28 and TRBJ1-2; D is unclear. Per germline, CDR1 MDHEN and CDR2 SYDVKM. CDR3 length: 11 amino acids. Trimming took off 4 bases at V and 2 bases at J, with 2 bases between the two ends. The CDR3 DNA is TGTGCCAGCAGTTCAAACTATGGCTACACCTTC. This gives the protein CASSSNYGYTF.

The chain employs TRBV5-6 and TRBJ1-3; possibly TRBD1 for D (5 bases). The germline V and J ends were trimmed by 4 bases and 4 bases, with 18 bases remaining between them. CDR3 length: 16 residues. From germline, CDR1 is SGHDT and CDR2 YYEEEE. CDR3 sequence (DNA): TGTGCCAGCAGCCCCTCGGGAGGGGCCCTCGGAAACACCATATATTTT. Its translation: CASSPSGGALGNTIYF.

This sequence joins TRBV5-1 and TRBJ2-2, with TRBD2 matching over 13 bases. Trimming took 3 bases from V and 4 from J; bases not matched to a gene: 3. The CDR3 is made up of 16 amino acids. Germline V gene data show CDR1 as SGHRS and CDR2 as YFSETQ. The CDR3 coding sequence is TGCGCCAGCAGCTGGACTAGCGGGAGCGGCACCGGGGAGCTGTTTTTT. Residues: CASSWTSGSGTGELFF.

This chain joins TRBV2 and TRBJ2-5, with unresolved D. The CDR3 loop spans 12 amino acids. The germline V gene has CDR1 SNHLY and CDR2 FYNNEI. V lost 2 bases, J lost 5 bases, and 6 bases lay in between. The CDR3 spells CASSESWETQYF. In DNA, the CDR3 is TGTGCCAGCAGTGAAAGTTGGGAGACCCAGTACTTC.

The J gene is TRBJ2-1, the V gene TRBV10-3; 9 nucleotides align to TRBD1. Per the germline V gene, CDR1 is ENHRY and CDR2 is SYGVKD. The CDR3 has 14 residues. The V and J ends lost 4 bases and 5 bases, in that order; junction bases with no gene match: 3. CDR3 bases: TGTGCCATCAGTGGACAGGGGGTTAACAATGAGCAGTTCTTC. Encoded protein: CAISGQGVNNEQFF.

The V gene is TRBV19, the J gene TRBJ1-5; 9 bases line up with TRBD1. The CDR3 runs 15 residues. V shed 4 bases, J shed 3 bases, and the junction held 4 bases outside the gene matches. The germline gives CDR1 LNHDA, CDR2 SQIVND (reference sequence). The CDR3: CASSRDRAINQPQHF. The CDR3, as DNA: TGTGCCAGTAGTAGGGACAGGGCGATCAATCAGCCCCAGCATTTT. The full variable domain, rest sourced from reference TRBV19 and TRBJ1-5, is DGGITQSPKYLFRKEGQNVTLSCEQNLNHDAMYWYRQDPGQGLRLIYYSQIVNDFQKGDIAEGYSVSREKKESFPLTVTSAQKNPTAFYLCASSRDRAINQPQHFGDGTRLSIL.

The chain links TRBV11-1 to TRBJ2-1; 14 positions match TRBD2. The V gene's germline CDR1 is SGHAT and CDR2 FQDESV (reference sequence). This CDR3 has 16 amino acids. V trimming: 1 base; J trimming: 8 bases; junction bases outside the gene matches: 4. This CDR3 is CASSLGLAGGPDEQFF. CDR3 sequence (DNA): TGTGCCAGCAGCTTAGGACTAGCGGGAGGGCCGGATGAGCAGTTCTTC.

The chain employs TRBV11-1 and TRBJ2-7; D remains unclear. The V gene lost 0 bases and the J gene lost 4 bases, with 7 bases spanning the gap. The length of the CDR3 is 13 residues. Germline CDR1 is SGHAT and CDR2 is FQDESV (reference sequence). The CDR3 DNA reads TGTGCCAGCAGCTTAGCGGTCAGATACGAGCAGTACTTC. Translation gives CASSLAVRYEQYF.

The gene calls are TRBV6-6 and TRBJ1-1; weak D call: TRBD1 (5 bases). The CDR3 extends over 13 amino acids. The V end was cut by 11 bases, the J end by 1 base, with 14 bases between. Germline CDR1 MNHNY, CDR2 SVGAGI (reference sequence). CDR3 nucleotide sequence: TGTGCCTCAATGATGACAGCGAACACTGAAGCTTTCTTT. Protein: CASMMTANTEAFF.

The chain recombines TRBV4-1 with TRBJ2-2; D possibly corresponds to TRBD1 (6 bases). The CDR3 sequence is 13 residues long. V dropped 3 bases and J dropped 9 bases, with 11 bases sitting between them. In germline, CDR1 is MGHRA, CDR2 YSYEKL. CDR3 sequence reads: CASSHGTSRELFF. The DNA for the CDR3 is TGCGCCAGCAGCCATGGGACAAGCAGGGAGCTGTTTTTT.

The chain couples TRBV27 to TRBJ1-5; perhaps TRBD1 as D (5 bases). The CDR3 extends over 13 amino acids. Trimming shortened V by 5 bases and J by 9 bases, and 14 bases separated the two germline ends. Germline V gives CDR1 MNHEY, CDR2 SMNVEV (reference sequence). In DNA, the CDR3 is TGTGCCAGCAGTCTTCAGGGAGGCAGGCCCCAGCATTTT. This gives the protein CASSLQGGRPQHF.

This clone occurred a few times. The rearrangement links TRBV14 to TRBJ2-5; no reliable D call. The ends were cut back, 0 bases at V and 4 bases at J, with 6 bases in the middle. CDR1 is SGHDN and CDR2 is FVKESK in the germline V gene. CDR3 length equals 13 residues. CDR3 sequence: CASSQDLSETQYF. The DNA for the CDR3 is TGTGCCAGCAGCCAAGATCTTTCAGAGACCCAGTACTTC.

J is TRBJ1-2 and V is TRBV4-2; D may be TRBD1 (5 bases). The V gene's germline CDR1 is LGHNA and CDR2 YNFKEQ. This CDR3 is 13 amino acids long. Deletions cut 0 bases from V and 8 bases from J, with 10 bases between. As DNA, the CDR3 is TGTGCCAGCAGCCAAGAGGGGCTGGAAGGCTACACCTTC. Amino acids: CASSQEGLEGYTF.

This chain connects TRBV10-3 to TRBJ2-2, with 11 bases that match TRBD2. Germline CDR1 and CDR2: ENHRY and SYGVKD. V lost 8 bases, J lost 0 bases, and 5 bases stayed unmatched. The CDR3 has 16 residues. CDR3 DNA sequence: TGTGCCATCGGCCTAGCGGGAGGATCGAACACCGGGGAGCTGTTTTTT. It translates to CAIGLAGGSNTGELFF.

This clone showed up just once. V gene TRBV9 combines with J gene TRBJ2-7; D assignment may be TRBD1 or TRBD2 (6 bases each). The germline gives CDR1 SGDLS, CDR2 YYNGEE. V was clipped by 0 bases and J by 4 bases, with 11 bases between them. CDR3 length equals 14 residues. CDR3 in DNA: TGTGCCAGCAGCGTAGGAGGGGGGACTTACGAGCAGTACTTC. This encodes CASSVGGGTYEQYF.

V usage is TRBV5-1 and J usage is TRBJ1-4, with 10 bases identical to TRBD1. Per germline, CDR1 SGHRS and CDR2 YFSETQ. The V and J ends lost 0 bases and 8 bases, in that order; junction bases with no gene match: 10. The CDR3 contains 17 residues. CDR3 sequence: CASSLALSGTGVEKLFF. For the CDR3, the DNA is TGCGCCAGCAGCTTGGCTCTGTCTGGGACAGGGGTCGAAAAACTGTTTTTT. The whole variable domain, remainder taken from reference TRBV5-1 and TRBJ1-4, is KAGVTQTPRYLIKTRGQQVTLSCSPISGHRSVSWYQQTPGQGLQFLFEYFSETQRNKGNFPGRFSGRQFSNSRSEMNVSTLELGDSALYLCASSLALSGTGVEKLFFGSGTQLSVL.

This rearrangement joins TRBV19 to TRBJ1-2; D gene unclear. This CDR3 region has 12 residues. Per germline, CDR1 LNHDA and CDR2 SQIVND (reference sequence). V gave up 6 bases and J gave up 8 bases, with 13 bases separating them. Written as DNA, the CDR3 is TGTGCCAGTAGAACCTGGAGTAAGGGCTACACCTTC. It translates to CASRTWSKGYTF.

This sequence joins TRBV19 and TRBJ2-3; TRBD2 agrees at 10 bases. Germline V gives CDR1 LNHDA, CDR2 SQIVND (reference sequence). V was pared by 2 bases and J by 6 bases, with 5 bases of the junction left unmatched. The CDR3 extends over 15 amino acids. This chain's CDR3 is CASSILAGAPDTQYF. For the CDR3, the DNA is TGTGCCAGTAGTATACTAGCGGGGGCCCCTGATACGCAGTATTTT.

V gene TRBV5-4 combines with J gene TRBJ2-7, with 9 nucleotides matching TRBD1. Germline V gene data show CDR1 as SGHNT and CDR2 as YYREEE (reference sequence). The CDR3 sequence is 14 residues long. V lost 4 bases and J lost 0; bases outside the gene matches: 2. The DNA for the CDR3 is TGTGCCAGCAGCCTACAGGGGGCCTCCTACGAGCAGTACTTC. This encodes CASSLQGASYEQYF.

The J gene is TRBJ2-1, the V gene TRBV4-2; D is ambiguous. The germline gives CDR1 LGHNA, CDR2 YNFKEQ. The CDR3 consists of 16 residues. The ends were cut back, 0 bases at V and 6 bases at J, with 15 bases in the middle. Here the CDR3 reads CASSQERLSEPNEQFF. The CDR3 DNA is TGTGCCAGCAGCCAAGAGAGGCTCTCTGAGCCCAATGAGCAGTTCTTC.